This entry is about one T cell receptor (beta chain). Trimming pared 2 bases from V and 6 bases from J, leaving 11 bases between. The CDR3 covers 14 residues. The germline V gene encodes CDR1 MNHNY and CDR2 SVGAGI (reference sequence). The sample originates from a study of T cell changes during pregnancy in multiple sclerosis. Clones were sequenced by immunoSEQ multiplex PCR, and TCRdb holds only the in-frame ones, with some missing. The sample shows around 26,000 clones, 70% to 90% of them seen only once. This receptor was taken from a female donor in good health, enrolled as a control in a pregnancy study. The chain combines TRBV6-6 with TRBJ1-3; D may be TRBD1 (5 bases). Sequenced here: CD4+ T cells from peripheral blood mononuclear cells, sampled in the first trimester of pregnancy. CDR3 region: CASSYQGPENTIYF. The CDR3 nucleotides are TGTGCCAGCAGTTACCAGGGCCCAGAAAACACCATATATTTT.